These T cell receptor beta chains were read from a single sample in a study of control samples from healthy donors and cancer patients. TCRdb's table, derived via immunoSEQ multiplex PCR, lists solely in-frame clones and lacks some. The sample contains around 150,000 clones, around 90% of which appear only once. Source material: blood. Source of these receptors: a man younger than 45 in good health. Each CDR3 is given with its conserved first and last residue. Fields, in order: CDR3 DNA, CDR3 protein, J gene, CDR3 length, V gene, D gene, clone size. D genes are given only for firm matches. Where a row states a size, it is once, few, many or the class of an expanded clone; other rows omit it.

CDR3nt: TGCAGCGTGCTCTTACTGGACCTCTCTGGGGCCAACGTCCTGACTTTC
CDR3aa: CSVLLLDLSGANVLTF
j_gene: TRBJ2-6
len: 16
v_gene: TRBV29-1
d_gene: NA
abundance: NA

CDR3nt: TGTGCCAGCAGTTTGTGGCTCCAAGAGACCCAGTACTTC
CDR3aa: CASSLWLQETQYF
j_gene: TRBJ2-5
len: 13
v_gene: TRBV12-3/TRBV12-4
d_gene: NA
abundance: NA

CDR3nt: TGTGCCAGCAGCAAGGGACAGGGGGCGTACGAGCAGTACTTC
CDR3aa: CASSKGQGAYEQYF
j_gene: TRBJ2-7
len: 14
v_gene: TRBV3-1/TRBV3-2
d_gene: TRBD1
abundance: NA

CDR3nt: TGTGCCATCAGTGACAGGGGTGGCTACAATGAGCAGTTCTTC
CDR3aa: CAISDRGGYNEQFF
j_gene: TRBJ2-1
len: 14
v_gene: TRBV10-3
d_gene: NA
abundance: NA

CDR3nt: TGCGCCAGCAGCATACAGGGTCGGACTGAAGCTTTCTTT
CDR3aa: CASSIQGRTEAFF
j_gene: TRBJ1-1
len: 13
v_gene: TRBV5-1
d_gene: NA
abundance: NA

CDR3nt: TGTGCCAGCAGCCGACGTTTTTTAGACCAAACGTCAGGGAACGGAAACACCATATATTTT
CDR3aa: CASSRRFLDQTSGNGNTIYF
j_gene: TRBJ1-3
len: 20
v_gene: TRBV3-1/TRBV3-2
d_gene: NA
abundance: NA

CDR3nt: TGTGCCAGTAGTTCCGGGACAAGTTCACCCCTCCACTTT
CDR3aa: CASSSGTSSPLHF
j_gene: TRBJ1-6
len: 13
v_gene: TRBV19
d_gene: NA
abundance: NA

CDR3nt: TGTGCCACCAGTGCTGGAGCTGCGCAGTATTTT
CDR3aa: CATSAGAAQYF
j_gene: TRBJ2-3
len: 11
v_gene: TRBV24-1
d_gene: NA
abundance: NA

CDR3nt: TGTGCCAGCAGTTTATCCCGGACAGGGACTGGCTACACCTTC
CDR3aa: CASSLSRTGTGYTF
j_gene: TRBJ1-2
len: 14
v_gene: TRBV27
d_gene: TRBD1
abundance: NA

CDR3nt: TGTGCCAGTTCTCTCGGGGGGAAGATGGCTGAAGCTTTCTTT
CDR3aa: CASSLGGKMAEAFF
j_gene: TRBJ1-1
len: 14
v_gene: TRBV19
d_gene: NA
abundance: NA

CDR3nt: TGTGCCAGCAGCTTCTGGGGAGCGGCTTTCTTT
CDR3aa: CASSFWGAAFF
j_gene: TRBJ1-1
len: 11
v_gene: TRBV5-8
d_gene: NA
abundance: NA

CDR3nt: TGTGCCAGTAGTGTAGACAGAAAGACTAATGAAAAACTGTTTTTT
CDR3aa: CASSVDRKTNEKLFF
j_gene: TRBJ1-4
len: 15
v_gene: TRBV19
d_gene: NA
abundance: NA

CDR3nt: TGCGCCAGCAGCCAAGACGGACTAGCGATAAACGAGCAGTACTTC
CDR3aa: CASSQDGLAINEQYF
j_gene: TRBJ2-7
len: 15
v_gene: TRBV4-1
d_gene: TRBD2
abundance: NA

CDR3nt: TGTGCCAGCAGCTTTACCCGGGGCAATGAGCAGTTCTTC
CDR3aa: CASSFTRGNEQFF
j_gene: TRBJ2-1
len: 13
v_gene: TRBV5-5
d_gene: NA
abundance: few

CDR3nt: TGTGCCAGCAGTGGACAGGGCTCCTACAATGAGCAGTTCTTC
CDR3aa: CASSGQGSYNEQFF
j_gene: TRBJ2-1
len: 14
v_gene: TRBV2
d_gene: TRBD1
abundance: NA

CDR3nt: TGTGCCACCAGTGATACCTACAGCGGCTCTGGGGCCAACGTCCTGACTTTC
CDR3aa: CATSDTYSGSGANVLTF
j_gene: TRBJ2-6
len: 17
v_gene: TRBV24-1
d_gene: NA
abundance: once

CDR3nt: TGCGCCAGCAGCTACGGTGTCCGGGGGGACGGCTACACCTTC
CDR3aa: CASSYGVRGDGYTF
j_gene: TRBJ1-2
len: 14
v_gene: TRBV5-1
d_gene: NA
abundance: NA

CDR3nt: TGTGCCAGTAGTACCACACTAGCGGGAAGCTCCTACAATGAGCAGTTCTTC
CDR3aa: CASSTTLAGSSYNEQFF
j_gene: TRBJ2-1
len: 17
v_gene: TRBV19
d_gene: TRBD2
abundance: NA

CDR3nt: TGTGCCAGCAGCTTAGACCGCCTTGTGAACACTGAAGCTTTCTTT
CDR3aa: CASSLDRLVNTEAFF
j_gene: TRBJ1-1
len: 15
v_gene: TRBV7-8
d_gene: NA
abundance: once

CDR3nt: TGTGCCACCAGTGATTTCCAATTCCGGGGCCGCCCCGGGGAGCTGTTTTTT
CDR3aa: CATSDFQFRGRPGELFF
j_gene: TRBJ2-2
len: 17
v_gene: TRBV24-1
d_gene: NA
abundance: few

CDR3nt: TGTGCCAGCAGCCCCGGGACCGCGATAACCGGGGAGCTGTTTTTT
CDR3aa: CASSPGTAITGELFF
j_gene: TRBJ2-2
len: 15
v_gene: TRBV7-3
d_gene: NA
abundance: NA

CDR3nt: TGTGCCAGCAGCTTGAGTGCGCGGGAACCCCTCCACTTT
CDR3aa: CASSLSAREPLHF
j_gene: TRBJ1-6
len: 13
v_gene: TRBV5-5
d_gene: NA
abundance: once

CDR3nt: TGTGCCACCAGCAGAGATAGACAGATTATGAACACTGAAGCTTTCTTT
CDR3aa: CATSRDRQIMNTEAFF
j_gene: TRBJ1-1
len: 16
v_gene: TRBV15
d_gene: NA
abundance: NA

CDR3nt: TGTGCCACCAGTGACCCTACAGGGGGCGACCAGCCCCAGCATTTT
CDR3aa: CATSDPTGGDQPQHF
j_gene: TRBJ1-5
len: 15
v_gene: TRBV24-1
d_gene: TRBD1
abundance: NA

CDR3nt: TGTGCCAGCAGCTTAGCCTTGGGGGGGGGCTATGGCTACACCTTC
CDR3aa: CASSLALGGGYGYTF
j_gene: TRBJ1-2
len: 15
v_gene: TRBV7-2
d_gene: NA
abundance: NA

CDR3nt: TGTGCCAGCAGTCTAACGATGGCCTACGAGCAGTACTTC
CDR3aa: CASSLTMAYEQYF
j_gene: TRBJ2-7
len: 13
v_gene: TRBV12-3/TRBV12-4
d_gene: NA
abundance: NA

CDR3nt: TGTGCCAGCAGTAGTTACCGGACGGTGGCGAGCTCCTACGAGCAGTACTTC
CDR3aa: CASSSYRTVASSYEQYF
j_gene: TRBJ2-7
len: 17
v_gene: TRBV6-2/TRBV6-3
d_gene: NA
abundance: NA

CDR3nt: TGCGCCAGCAGCCGCCGTTTCACAGCGAGCACAGATACGCAGTATTTT
CDR3aa: CASSRRFTASTDTQYF
j_gene: TRBJ2-3
len: 16
v_gene: TRBV4-3
d_gene: NA
abundance: once

CDR3nt: TGTGCCAGCAGCCTAGGACTAGCGGGGGAGCTGTTTTTT
CDR3aa: CASSLGLAGELFF
j_gene: TRBJ2-2
len: 13
v_gene: TRBV7-9
d_gene: TRBD2
abundance: NA

CDR3nt: TGTGCCAGCAGCTTGGCACCGGGCCTGCCCTACAATGAGCAGTTCTTC
CDR3aa: CASSLAPGLPYNEQFF
j_gene: TRBJ2-1
len: 16
v_gene: TRBV5-8
d_gene: NA
abundance: NA

CDR3nt: TGTGCCAGCAGTGCGGTACCGGGACAGGGGATGGATGAGCAGTTCTTC
CDR3aa: CASSAVPGQGMDEQFF
j_gene: TRBJ2-1
len: 16
v_gene: TRBV25-1
d_gene: TRBD1
abundance: NA

CDR3nt: TGTGCCAGCAGCTCGCCGGGACTTTACACAGATACGCAGTATTTT
CDR3aa: CASSSPGLYTDTQYF
j_gene: TRBJ2-3
len: 15
v_gene: TRBV11-2
d_gene: NA
abundance: NA

CDR3nt: TGTGCCAGCAGCCAGGGGTGGGGCAATCAGCCCCAGCATTTT
CDR3aa: CASSQGWGNQPQHF
j_gene: TRBJ1-5
len: 14
v_gene: TRBV3-1/TRBV3-2
d_gene: NA
abundance: NA

CDR3nt: TGTGCCAGCAGCCACTTCGGGAGCAGGGACGAGCAGTACTTC
CDR3aa: CASSHFGSRDEQYF
j_gene: TRBJ2-7
len: 14
v_gene: TRBV11-2
d_gene: NA
abundance: NA

CDR3nt: TGTGCCAGCAGTTACAACAGGGAAGGTGAGCAGTTCTTC
CDR3aa: CASSYNREGEQFF
j_gene: TRBJ2-1
len: 13
v_gene: TRBV6-5
d_gene: NA
abundance: few

CDR3nt: TGTGCCAGCAGCTTAGAAAGGACAGGGCCCGGGGAGCTGTTTTTT
CDR3aa: CASSLERTGPGELFF
j_gene: TRBJ2-2
len: 15
v_gene: TRBV11-3
d_gene: TRBD1
abundance: NA

CDR3nt: TGTGCCAGCAGTCCGGGACTAGCGGGGTCCTACGAGCAGTACTTC
CDR3aa: CASSPGLAGSYEQYF
j_gene: TRBJ2-7
len: 15
v_gene: TRBV4-2
d_gene: TRBD2
abundance: NA

CDR3nt: TGTGCCAGCAGCTTGGTCCGCCAGGGCCCCCAGACCCAGTACTTC
CDR3aa: CASSLVRQGPQTQYF
j_gene: TRBJ2-5
len: 15
v_gene: TRBV5-4
d_gene: NA
abundance: NA

CDR3nt: TGTGCCTGGAGCCGACAGGGAGGAGAGACCCAGTACTTC
CDR3aa: CAWSRQGGETQYF
j_gene: TRBJ2-5
len: 13
v_gene: TRBV30
d_gene: NA
abundance: NA

CDR3nt: TGTGCCAGCAGCAAAGGACTAGCGGGGGGGGTCACAGATACGCAGTATTTT
CDR3aa: CASSKGLAGGVTDTQYF
j_gene: TRBJ2-3
len: 17
v_gene: TRBV3-1/TRBV3-2
d_gene: TRBD2
abundance: NA

CDR3nt: TGTGCCAGCAGCCAAGAGACCCAGTACTTC
CDR3aa: CASSQETQYF
j_gene: TRBJ2-5
len: 10
v_gene: TRBV2
d_gene: NA
abundance: once

CDR3nt: TGTGCCAGCAGCCAAGATCGGGGTAGGGCGCTGTTTTTT
CDR3aa: CASSQDRGRALFF
j_gene: TRBJ2-2
len: 13
v_gene: TRBV3-1/TRBV3-2
d_gene: NA
abundance: once

CDR3nt: TGTGCCACCAGTGATTCCCGCTCGGGGAACACTGAAGCTTTCTTT
CDR3aa: CATSDSRSGNTEAFF
j_gene: TRBJ1-1
len: 15
v_gene: TRBV24-1
d_gene: NA
abundance: NA

CDR3nt: TGTGCCAGCAGCCCGGGACGGAACACTGAAGCTTTCTTT
CDR3aa: CASSPGRNTEAFF
j_gene: TRBJ1-1
len: 13
v_gene: TRBV14
d_gene: NA
abundance: few

CDR3nt: TGTGCCAGTAGTGCAGCCTCCTCTGGAAACACCATATATTTT
CDR3aa: CASSAASSGNTIYF
j_gene: TRBJ1-3
len: 14
v_gene: TRBV19
d_gene: NA
abundance: NA

CDR3nt: TGCGCCAGCAGCCAAAGTCTTGGCGGGAGGGTGGCCTACAATGAGCAGTTCTTC
CDR3aa: CASSQSLGGRVAYNEQFF
j_gene: TRBJ2-1
len: 18
v_gene: TRBV4-3
d_gene: TRBD2
abundance: NA

CDR3nt: TGTGCCAGCAGAGTTACAGGTGTCTCCTACAATGAGCAGTTCTTC
CDR3aa: CASRVTGVSYNEQFF
j_gene: TRBJ2-1
len: 15
v_gene: TRBV2
d_gene: NA
abundance: NA

CDR3nt: TGTGCCAGCAGCGACAGATTTTCTGGAAACACCATATATTTT
CDR3aa: CASSDRFSGNTIYF
j_gene: TRBJ1-3
len: 14
v_gene: TRBV6-5
d_gene: NA
abundance: NA

CDR3nt: TGTGCCAGCAGCTTATTAAATGAGCAGTTCTTC
CDR3aa: CASSLLNEQFF
j_gene: TRBJ2-1
len: 11
v_gene: TRBV5-4
d_gene: NA
abundance: NA

CDR3nt: TGTGCCAGCAGAATGGGACAGGGGCTTAACAATGAGCAGTTCTTC
CDR3aa: CASRMGQGLNNEQFF
j_gene: TRBJ2-1
len: 15
v_gene: TRBV6-5
d_gene: TRBD1
abundance: NA

CDR3nt: TGTGCAAGTCGCTTATTGGGAGGGGCCGACAATCAGCCCCAGCATTTT
CDR3aa: CASRLLGGADNQPQHF
j_gene: TRBJ1-5
len: 16
v_gene: TRBV12-2
d_gene: NA
abundance: NA

CDR3nt: TGCGCCAGCAGCCAAGAGAGGGGGAGTGCCTCCTACGAGCAGTACTTC
CDR3aa: CASSQERGSASYEQYF
j_gene: TRBJ2-7
len: 16
v_gene: TRBV4-1
d_gene: NA
abundance: NA

CDR3nt: TGTGCCAGCAGTTTGGACAGGGTCGAGACCCAGTACTTC
CDR3aa: CASSLDRVETQYF
j_gene: TRBJ2-5
len: 13
v_gene: TRBV12-3/TRBV12-4
d_gene: TRBD1
abundance: NA